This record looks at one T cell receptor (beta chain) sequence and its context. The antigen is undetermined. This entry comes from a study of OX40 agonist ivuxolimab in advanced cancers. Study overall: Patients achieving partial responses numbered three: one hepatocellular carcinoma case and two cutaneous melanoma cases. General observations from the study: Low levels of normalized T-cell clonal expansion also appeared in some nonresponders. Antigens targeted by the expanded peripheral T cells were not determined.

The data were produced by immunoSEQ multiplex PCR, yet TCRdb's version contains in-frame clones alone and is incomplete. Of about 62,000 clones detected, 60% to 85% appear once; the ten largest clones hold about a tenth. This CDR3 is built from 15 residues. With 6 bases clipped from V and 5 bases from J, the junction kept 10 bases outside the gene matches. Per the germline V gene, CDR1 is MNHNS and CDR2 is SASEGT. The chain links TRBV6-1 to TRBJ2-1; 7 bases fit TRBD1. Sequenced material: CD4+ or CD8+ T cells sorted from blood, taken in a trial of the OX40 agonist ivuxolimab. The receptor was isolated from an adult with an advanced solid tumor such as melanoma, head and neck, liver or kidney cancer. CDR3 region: CASSDRGTENNEQFF. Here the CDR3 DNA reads TGTGCCAGCAGCGATAGAGGGACAGAAAACAATGAGCAGTTCTTC.